This entry features one TCR beta chain sequence. Its cognate antigen is unknown. This specimen comes from a study of OX40 agonist ivuxolimab in advanced cancers. Study-level points and caveats: Averaging showed that CD8+ T cells had more expanded clones than CD4+ did.

V lost 5 bases, J lost 4 bases, and 15 bases stayed unmatched. The CDR3 is made up of 18 amino acids. Germline CDR1 and CDR2: SGHTA and FQGNSA. Measured with immunoSEQ multiplex PCR; TCRdb has only the in-frame clones, and not every one. The sample includes 95,000 to 100,000 clones, roughly 83% of them seen just once. The TCR was taken from an adult with an advanced solid tumor such as melanoma, head and neck, liver or kidney cancer. This chain links TRBV7-2 with TRBJ1-5; 9 nucleotides agree with TRBD1. The specimen comprised CD4+ or CD8+ T cells sorted from blood, sampled in a trial of the OX40 agonist ivuxolimab. The CDR3 DNA reads TGTGCCAGCAGCCCGTTAGGGGCGGGACAGGGCGGGAATCAGCCCCAGCATTTT. Its translation is CASSPLGAGQGGNQPQHF.